These 13 T cell receptor beta chains originate from one sample sequenced in a study of STAT3 mutations in large granular lymphocyte leukemia. No antigens are known for them. Some clones are missing from TCRdb's copy, which holds only in-frame ones; the method was immunoSEQ multiplex PCR. The sample holds tens of thousands of clones, 65% to 80% seen once. Whole-study results and caveats: In T-cell large granular lymphocyte leukemia, about half of patients showed multiple immunodominant subclonotypes.

Sequenced material: peripheral blood mononuclear cells. The receptor source for this set is a woman aged 45-65 years with T-cell large granular lymphocyte leukemia. Some clones in this sample may be carry-over from other donors' samples.

This clone has just a few counts. The junction departs from germline at one end; a sequencing error may be responsible. V and J are TRBV7-4 and TRBJ2-6; TRBD2 might be the D (6 bases). The CDR3 spans 17 residues. The germline V gene encodes CDR1 SGHVT and CDR2 SQSDAQ. CDR3 sequence reads: CASSLIAVGSGTNVLTF. CDR3 nucleotides: TGTGCCAGCAGCTTAATAGCGGTGGGGTCTGGGACCAACGTCCTGACTTTC.

The V gene is TRBV5-1, the J gene TRBJ2-3; 8 positions match TRBD2. The CDR3 has 14 residues. The V gene's germline CDR1 is SGHRS and CDR2 YFSETQ. With 5 bases clipped from V and 0 bases from J, the junction kept 2 bases outside the gene matches. For the CDR3, the DNA is TGCGCCAGCAGATCTAGCGGGAGCACAGATACGCAGTATTTT. This gives the protein CASRSSGSTDTQYF.

This clone was found once. The chain couples TRBV18 to TRBJ2-3; 8 bases line up with TRBD1. There are 14 residues in the CDR3. Germline V CDR1 and CDR2: KGHSH, LQKENI. V lost 9 bases to trimming and J lost 6 bases; unmatched junction nucleotides: 11. The CDR3 protein is CASCDRGSLDTQYF. The CDR3 DNA sequence: TGTGCCAGTTGCGACAGGGGCTCTCTTGATACGCAGTATTTT.

This chain links TRBV25-1 with TRBJ2-6; TRBD2 matches 7 bases. Germline V gives CDR1 MGHDK, CDR2 SYGVNS. The CDR3 sequence is 16 residues long. J was trimmed by 1 base and V by 1 base; bases with no gene match: 1. CDR3 loop: CASSEWGGSGANVLTF. The DNA for the CDR3 is TGTGCCAGCAGTGAATGGGGGGGGTCTGGGGCCAACGTCCTGACTTTC.

This clone turned up a few times. The J gene is TRBJ1-5, the V gene TRBV19; no clear D. Germline CDR1 reads LNHDA; CDR2 reads SQIVND (reference sequence). V lost 4 bases and J 2 bases, leaving 15 bases between the germline ends. CDR3 size: 16 residues. The CDR3 coding sequence is TGTGCCAGTAGTAAGCAGAGCCCAGGTGGCAATCAGCCCCAGCATTTT. Its protein is CASSKQSPGGNQPQHF.

The V and J genes are TRBV5-1 and TRBJ1-4, with D perhaps TRBD1 (5 bases). Germline V gene data show CDR1 as SGHRS and CDR2 as YFSETQ. The CDR3 contains 15 residues. Trimming stripped 5 bases from V and 8 bases from J, with 19 bases between. The CDR3 DNA reads as TGCGCCAGCAGTTCCGGGACGCCGAGGGACGAAAAACTGTTTTTT. Protein sequence: CASSSGTPRDEKLFF.

The chain couples TRBV28 to TRBJ1-1; 9 bases match TRBD1. The germline CDR1 and CDR2 sequences are MDHEN and SYDVKM. This CDR3 is 16 amino acids long. The trim removed 5 bases at V and 6 bases at J, leaving 13 bases unmatched. CDR3 DNA: TGTGCCAGCAGTCTAGGCGGGGGGACAGGGAGGGCTGAAGCTTTCTTT. This translates into CASSLGGGTGRAEAFF.

In its sample, this clone was seen once. The chain combines TRBV2 with TRBJ2-1; D remains ambiguous. The germline CDR1 and CDR2 sequences are SNHLY and FYNNEI. This CDR3 has 12 amino acids. The V end was cut by 8 bases, the J end by 4 bases, with 9 bases between. The CDR3 sequence: CASGREYNEQFF. CDR3 nucleotides: TGTGCCAGCGGGCGCGAGTACAATGAGCAGTTCTTC.

V is TRBV10-3 and J is TRBJ1-2, with D unresolved. Germline V CDR1 and CDR2: ENHRY, SYGVKD. The germline V and J ends were trimmed by 3 bases and 6 bases, with 11 bases remaining between them. CDR3 length equals 13 residues. CDR3 sequence reads: CAISDRQGDGYTF. CDR3 DNA: TGTGCCATCAGTGATCGGCAAGGAGATGGCTACACCTTC.

V usage is TRBV28 and J usage is TRBJ1-1; no clear D gene. The CDR3 is made up of 14 amino acids. V was pared by 11 bases and J by 0 bases, with 16 bases between. Germline V gives CDR1 MDHEN, CDR2 SYDVKM. DNA of the CDR3: TGTGCCGGTATGTCTGGGAGCATGAACACTGAAGCTTTCTTT. It is translated as CAGMSGSMNTEAFF.

This clone was recorded a few times. The rearrangement uses TRBV7-2 and TRBJ2-1; perhaps TRBD1 as D (6 bases). CDR3 length: 17 amino acids. The germline V gene has CDR1 SGHTA and CDR2 FQGNSA. V gave up 0 bases and J gave up 5 bases, with 17 bases separating them. This CDR3 is CASSLAANSQGNNEQFF. DNA of the CDR3: TGTGCCAGCAGCTTAGCGGCGAACTCACAGGGAAACAATGAGCAGTTCTTC.

This chain connects TRBV2 to TRBJ2-7; D gene ambiguous. CDR1 and CDR2 from the germline V gene are SNHLY and FYNNEI. The V and J ends lost 8 bases and 3 bases respectively, with 14 bases between them. The CDR3 is 13 amino acids. The CDR3 here is CASGEGSSYEQYF. DNA for the CDR3: TGTGCCAGCGGAGAAGGTAGTAGCTACGAGCAGTACTTC.

This clone was recorded a few times. The V gene is TRBV28, the J gene TRBJ2-1; D unresolved. Trimming removed 7 bases at V and 7 bases at J, with 20 bases between. Looked up from germline, CDR1 is MDHEN and CDR2 is SYDVKM. The CDR3 covers 15 residues. As DNA, the CDR3 is TGTGCCAGCACCCTCCGAAGAGCAGGTCGGAATGAGCAGTTCTTC. Protein product: CASTLRRAGRNEQFF.